The source of this TCR beta chain is a study of blood T cell repertoires in COVID-19. The V segment lost 4 bases and the J segment 9 bases; nucleotides outside the gene matches: 5. The CDR3 length is 14 residues. The V gene's germline CDR1 is SGHDN and CDR2 FVKESK. Original analysis: Scientists estimated how many nucleated cells there were by amplifying reference gene primers. Clones were sequenced by immunoSEQ multiplex PCR, and TCRdb holds only the in-frame ones, with some missing. V, J and clone size reflect that table, while D and trimming were determined from the DNA. The sample has roughly 100,000 clones; approximately 80% are singletons.

The sequence came from a man between 60 and 70 years old with active or convalescent COVID-19. Sequenced sample: peripheral blood. V gene TRBV14 combines with J gene TRBJ2-1, with 11 bases matching TRBD2. CDR3 sequence: CASSLPGLAGEQFF. CDR3 sequence (DNA): TGTGCCAGCAGCCTTCCTGGACTAGCGGGTGAGCAGTTCTTC.